These 6 T cell receptor beta chains share one sample of origin, sequenced in a study of cytomegalovirus exposure and HLA in healthy donors. Primers: 60 Vbeta forward and 13 Jbeta reverse. The method was immunoSEQ multiplex PCR; TCRdb's version includes in-frame clones alone and lacks a portion of them. The profile shows about 110,000 clones, roughly 80% of them singletons. The sequencing sample was made of PBMCs. These receptors were taken from a woman in her thirties or forties in good health and CMV-seronegative.

The chain joins TRBV7-8 to TRBJ2-7; TRBD1 aligns across 12 bases. V was clipped by 5 bases and J by 4 bases; unmatched bases: 12. Germline lookup yields CDR1 SGHVS and CDR2 FQNEAQ. CDR3 length equals 17 residues. The CDR3, as DNA: TGTGCCAGCAGCCCCCGGGGGGTGGGACAGGGGGCTTACGAGCAGTACTTC. It yields the protein CASSPRGVGQGAYEQYF.

The chain recombines TRBV4-1 with TRBJ2-7; perhaps TRBD2 as D (5 bases). Germline CDR1 reads MGHRA; CDR2 reads YSYEKL. V shed 1 base and J shed 6 bases, with 13 bases lying between them. The CDR3 contains 14 residues. CDR3 protein: CASSQGARVSEQYF. The CDR3 nucleotides are TGCGCCAGCAGCCAAGGCGCGAGGGTAAGCGAGCAGTACTTC.

The rearrangement uses TRBV4-2 and TRBJ1-3; tentatively, D is TRBD1 (5 bases). V was shortened by 2 bases and J by 1 base, with 6 bases between the two germline ends. Germline V lookup: CDR1 LGHNA, CDR2 YNFKEQ. The length of the CDR3 is 14 residues. The CDR3 DNA reads TGTGCCAGCAGCCAAACAGGATCTGGAAACACCATATATTTT. It codes for CASSQTGSGNTIYF.

This clone has just one count. Mismatch with germline at one junction end may stem from a read error. The genes are TRBV6-6 and TRBJ1-3, with unresolved D. Germline V lookup: CDR1 MNHNY, CDR2 SVGAGI (reference sequence). The CDR3 is 16 amino acids. In nucleotides, the CDR3 is TGTGCCAGCAGTTACTCGACCCCCATTGGTGGAGACACCATATATTTT. Encoded protein: CASSYSTPIGGDTIYF.

The rearrangement joins TRBV19 to TRBJ1-2; 9 bases line up with TRBD1. CDR3 length: 15 residues. J was trimmed by 3 bases and V by 5 bases; bases with no gene match: 7. CDR1 and CDR2 from the germline V gene are LNHDA and SQIVND (reference sequence). CDR3 sequence reads: CASSGRGQGDYGYTF. The CDR3 region has the DNA TGTGCCAGTAGTGGTAGGGGACAGGGTGACTATGGCTACACCTTC.

The chain employs TRBV19 and TRBJ1-2; 7 positions match TRBD1. The junction had 9 bases not matched to a gene; V was cut back by 4 bases and J by 1 base. CDR1 and CDR2 (germline): LNHDA, SQIVND (reference sequence). The CDR3 loop spans 16 amino acids. The CDR3 loop is CASSRQGNTINYGYTF. The CDR3 nucleotides read TGTGCCAGTAGTAGACAGGGCAACACGATTAACTATGGCTACACCTTC.